This paragraph reports one T cell receptor beta chain. This clone was counted a single time. Its antigen remains unidentified. It has no much larger one-base neighbor in the sample; base qualities were not kept. Libraries were constructed by the immunoSEQ multiplex PCR assay. Roughly 10^5 TCR templates per sample were assayed on the deep sequencing platform. Genomic DNA extracted from sorted T cells was used for TCRbeta CDR3 sequencing. Concerning the study's data processing: The R programming language was used for clonal analysis of TCRbeta CDR3 data. Comparing unstimulated samples against CFSE-low samples taken after the reaction was how alloreactive CD4+ and CD8+ clones were defined. Regulatory or non-regulatory origin was assigned to alloreactive CD4+ clones by matching of sequences to sorted unstimulated Treg and non-Treg repertoires. Imported from immuneACCESS, the table was reduced by TCRdb to in-frame sequences with V and J called. These copies leave out some clones; in studies compared against another copy, an unresolved V gene accounts for under half, and the cause of the remainder is not known. The V and J calls and clone size come from that table; D and trimming were worked out from the DNA. For this sample the table gives tens of thousands of clones, of which roughly 86% were detected only once. The ten top clones hold roughly 1.4% of the sample.

The data are from a study of siplizumab effects on memory and regulatory T cells (dated by TCRdb to the late 2010s). Regarding the complete study: The study looked at the effect of siplizumab, an anti-CD2 antibody, on alloreactive T-cell subsets in allogeneic mixed lymphocyte reactions made from human PBMCs.

Sorted unstimulated T cells and proliferating T cells recovered from mixed lymphocyte reactions were subjected to TCRbeta CDR3 sequencing. Fresh whole blood from some eleven HLA-typed healthy donors was used to isolate PBMCs. To map where alloreactive clones came from, unstimulated CD4+ regulatory T cells were FACS-sorted. The full study reports these points: Siplizumab significantly lowered the cumulative frequency of alloreactive sequences that could be traced to unstimulated CD4+ memory T cells. Because sequences at frequencies below about 10^-5 were poorly captured, only a minor fraction of alloreactive clones could be mapped back to unstimulated subsets. Whether proliferating Tregs from siplizumab cultures actually had suppressive function was not functionally confirmed. Compared with memory T cells, unstimulated naive T cells appeared more diverse, and naive cells seemed to make a substantial contribution to the alloresponse. About 75-96% of proliferating CD4+ or CD8+ clones could not be given a naive or memory phenotype. In reactions with siplizumab, an average of 68.8% of mappable alloreactive CD4+ clones were Treg-derived, compared with 25% to 30% in control reactions.

From its cysteine to its phenylalanine, the CDR3 spans 17 amino acids. CDR3 DNA only is kept here, 51 bases in frame from base 1. CDR1 and CDR2 are read off the germline V gene as SGDLS and YYNGEE. V ends up 4 bases short and J 8 bases short, with an unmatched junction base count of 16. The chain employs TRBV9 and TRBJ2-1; the junction holds 9 bases that match TRBD2. The sequence came from a human donor in good health. Sequencing was performed on Tregs sorted from blood. For the CDR3, the sequence is CASSPLIAAGGSYEQFF. The DNA reads TGTGCCAGCAGCCCACTGATAGCAGCGGGGGGATCGTATGAGCAGTTCTTC.